These 12 T cell receptor beta chains came from one sample sequenced in a study of T cell changes during pregnancy in multiple sclerosis. Assay used: immunoSEQ multiplex PCR; TCRdb lists only in-frame clones, some missing. Of tens of thousands of clones detected, 91% appear once; the ten largest clones hold just under 0.5%. The sample consisted of CD4+ T cells from peripheral blood mononuclear cells, taken in the second trimester of pregnancy. The receptors originated from a female donor in good health, enrolled as a control in a pregnancy study.

The chain employs TRBV29-1 and TRBJ2-1; TRBD2 might be the D (6 bases). The CDR3 has 11 residues. V lost 7 bases, J lost 7 bases, and 11 bases lay in between. Germline CDR1 and CDR2: SQVTM and ANQGSEA. CDR3 sequence: CSADRGNEQFF. In DNA form, the CDR3 reads TGCAGCGCTGACCGGGGGAATGAGCAGTTCTTC.

The chain joins TRBV5-8 to TRBJ2-3, with 7 bases aligning to TRBD2. The CDR3 spans 15 residues. With 4 bases clipped from V and 0 bases from J, the junction kept 5 bases outside the gene matches. Per germline, CDR1 SGHTS and CDR2 YDEGEE. CDR3: CASSTGTTSTDTQYF. CDR3 in DNA: TGTGCCAGCAGCACTGGGACTACAAGCACAGATACGCAGTATTTT.

The rearrangement links TRBV27 to TRBJ2-1; TRBD2 is a possible D gene (6 bases). V lost 4 bases to trimming and J lost 0 bases, with 13 bases between them. Germline lookup yields CDR1 MNHEY and CDR2 SMNVEV (reference sequence). This CDR3 comprises 16 residues. The CDR3 nucleotides are TGTGCCAGCAGTTCCCGGGACTGGAGCTCCTACAATGAGCAGTTCTTC. Its protein product is CASSSRDWSSYNEQFF.

The chain joins TRBV28 to TRBJ1-5; TRBD1 matches 7 bases. The CDR3 totals 14 residues. Germline V gives CDR1 MDHEN, CDR2 SYDVKM. J was trimmed by 4 bases and V by 8 bases; bases with no gene match: 8. The CDR3 here is CASFDRVGNQPQHF. The CDR3 DNA reads as TGTGCCAGCTTCGACAGGGTTGGAAATCAGCCCCAGCATTTT. Variable domain in full (rest from reference TRBV28 and TRBJ1-5): DVKVTQSSRYLVKRTGEKVFLECVQDMDHENMFWYRQDPGLGLRLIYFSYDVKMKEKGDIPEGYSVSREKKERFSLILESASTNQTSMYLCASFDRVGNQPQHFGDGTRLSIL.

The rearrangement joins TRBV7-2 to TRBJ2-1, with 11 positions matching TRBD2. The ends lost 11 bases at V and 8 bases at J; junction bases unmatched: 11. The germline V gene encodes CDR1 SGHTA and CDR2 FQGNSA. The CDR3 length is 14 residues. This CDR3 reads CAGMLAGGGYEQFF. The CDR3 DNA reads TGTGCCGGAATGTTAGCGGGGGGGGGATATGAGCAGTTCTTC.

This clone was seen only once. The chain is built from TRBV5-6 and TRBJ2-3, with 10 bases lining up with TRBD2. CDR3 length: 15 residues. Germline V CDR1 and CDR2: SGHDT, YYEEEE. J lost 5 bases, V lost 0 bases, and 3 bases had no gene match. The CDR3 sequence is CASSLASGGGDTQYF. As DNA, the CDR3 is TGTGCCAGCAGCTTGGCTAGCGGGGGCGGAGATACGCAGTATTTT.

The rearrangement uses TRBV7-3 and TRBJ2-7; 11 bases align to TRBD2. Germline V gene data show CDR1 as SGHTA and CDR2 as FQGTGA. This CDR3 contains 16 residues. V lost 5 bases, J lost 3 bases, and 9 bases stayed unmatched. The CDR3: CASSPHPGLADYEQYF. The CDR3 bases are TGTGCCAGCAGCCCTCATCCGGGACTAGCGGACTACGAGCAGTACTTC.

This clone showed up just once. The chain has TRBV28 and TRBJ1-4; D may be TRBD1 (6 bases). Germline V gene sequence: CDR1 MDHEN, CDR2 SYDVKM. The CDR3 sequence is 15 residues long. Deletions cut 2 bases from V and 6 bases from J, with 13 bases between. CDR3 in DNA: TGTGCCAGCAGTTTAAAGGGCGCAGGGGATGAAAAACTGTTTTTT. It specifies CASSLKGAGDEKLFF.

For the CDR3, the DNA is TGTGCCAGCAGACCCGGCGGGGGGAATATCTACGAGCAGTACTTC. This sequence encodes CASRPGGGNIYEQYF. This chain joins TRBV6-5 and TRBJ2-7; 8 positions agree with TRBD2. V gave up 6 bases and J gave up 3 bases; unmatched junction bases: 10. Looked up from germline, CDR1 is MNHEY and CDR2 is SVGAGI. The CDR3 length is 15 residues.

The chain couples TRBV2 to TRBJ2-7, with 12 nucleotides matching TRBD2. Germline loops: CDR1 SNHLY, CDR2 FYNNEI. This CDR3 spans 15 amino acids. V lost 7 bases and J lost 1; bases outside the gene matches: 5. In nucleotides, the CDR3 is TGTGCCAGCACCTACGGACTAGCGGGGTCCTACGAGCAGTACTTC. Protein sequence: CASTYGLAGSYEQYF.

The rearrangement links TRBV6-6 to TRBJ2-1; no reliable D call. The CDR3 sequence is 12 residues long. V was shortened by 6 bases and J by 6 bases, with 9 bases between the two germline ends. Germline V gene lookup returns CDR1 MNHNY and CDR2 SVGAGI (reference sequence). Here the CDR3 reads CASSPRSNEQFF. The CDR3 bases are TGTGCCAGCAGCCCTCGCAGCAATGAGCAGTTCTTC.

The chain uses TRBV7-3 and TRBJ2-1; the D gene is possibly TRBD2 (5 bases). CDR1 and CDR2 (germline): SGHTA, FQGTGA. The CDR3 contains 13 residues. V gave up 5 bases and J gave up 9 bases, with 14 bases separating them. CDR3 sequence: CASSPRGGGEQFF. DNA for the CDR3: TGTGCCAGCAGCCCCCGTGGAGGTGGTGAGCAGTTCTTC.